This T cell receptor (beta chain) was recorded in a study of cytomegalovirus exposure and HLA in healthy donors (dated by TCRdb to 2015 to 2018). For the study in its entirety: According to a later analysis, the 120 or so validation repertoires were produced on the same platform as the approximately 610 repertoires of the first cohort. The study was designed to test whether signatures of past pathogen exposure could be identified by cataloging public T cell receptors. In addition to the first cohort of about 650 subjects, a separate validation cohort of 130 or so different subjects was used. To predict cytomegalovirus infection status, the study combined high-throughput TCR immunosequencing, statistical association of individual TCRs with disease status, and machine learning. Beyond this particular receptor, the publication reports: In vitro tests confirmed that a few of the cytomegalovirus-associated TCR beta chains recognize cytomegalovirus antigens. The study listed 170 or so TCR beta chains as associated with cytomegalovirus. All 130 or so repertoires were used to score co-occurrence in the validation cohort in a later analysis, because that analysis had no HLA typing for the cohort. Most TCR sequences were observed very rarely across donors, whereas some public TCRs were present in many individuals. The authors suggested that the approach could potentially be extended to other disease states and immunological phenotypes. The classifier was reported to diagnose cytomegalovirus status with high specificity and sensitivity in both the original and validation cohorts. A later analysis found that TCRs clustered in the first cohort also tended to co-occur in the roughly 120 validation repertoires, with 94% of cluster scores above 0.

Notes on this clone: What antigen it recognizes has not been identified. Base quality data are lacking; no much larger clone is found one base away.

The library came from the immunoSEQ multiplex PCR assay. Concerning the study's data processing: A statistical classification framework was developed to diagnose cytomegalovirus status using the catalog of TCR beta chain sequences. In TCRdb, the immuneACCESS table is reduced to in-frame sequences with V and J assigned. These tables do not hold every clone; where another copy was compared, an unresolved V gene accounts for under half, and the others remain unexplained. V and J calls and clone size are copied from that table; D and trimming were computed from the DNA. The sample table shows 200,000 or so clones, and about 80% are seen once. The leading ten clones occupy about 7% of the sample. Separate from the approximately 670-subject first cohort, the validation cohort of 95 to 150 subjects was the group to which the donors belonged. The germline V gene sets CDR1 to MNHEY and CDR2 to SVGAGI. The CDR3 goes from the cysteine to the phenylalanine over 15 residues. Just the 45-base CDR3 DNA is kept, in frame starting at base 1. Ends trimmed: V by 2 bases, J by 5 bases; bases unmatched to a gene: 7.

The sequence joins TRBV6-5 to TRBJ2-7, with 9 bases aligning to TRBD1. The sequencing sample was made of PBMCs. This TCR came from a man aged 18 to 35 in good health and CMV-seropositive. This receptor carries the CDR3 CASSYPGQGLDEQYF. The nucleotides are TGTGCCAGCAGTTACCCTGGACAGGGGCTCGACGAGCAGTACTTC.